What follows describes a single TCR beta chain. What it binds is unknown. The data belong to a study of T cells in Graves' hyperthyroidism and ophthalmopathy. Germline trimming cut 1 base from V and 5 bases from J; bases unmatched to any gene: 8. CDR3 size: 16 residues. The V gene's germline CDR1 is SEHNR and CDR2 FQNEAQ (reference sequence). Amplified TCR beta CDR3 regions came from RNA transcripts. TCR CDR3 regions were first amplified by RT-PCR with HTBI primers. TCRdb passed the multiplex PCR reads through MiXCR, listing each CDR3 protein once. The sample carries approximately 600,000 distinct CDR3 sequences, roughly 15% recorded once. Study-level results: Within blood appeared most thyroid clonotypes that had expanded above 0.001.

Clinical symptoms, serum thyroxine, TRAb, thyroid ultrasound and orbital computed tomography established diagnosis. The chain has TRBV7-9 and TRBJ2-7; 10 bases are shared with TRBD1. The sample comprised blood. The receptor was derived from a woman aged 35 to 49 with Graves' ophthalmopathy. The CDR3 DNA is TGTGCCAGCAGCTTAGGACGGACAGGGGGAGCCAACGAGCAGTACTTC. Translating it yields CASSLGRTGGANEQYF.